The source of this TCR beta chain is a study of T cell responses to AZD1222 COVID-19 vaccine. Looking at the study overall: Pooling was applied to second doses at about 4 or about 12 weeks.

As for this clone: The antigen is unknown.

Study-level findings and limits: Among vaccine-associated CD4 TCRs, coverage spanned spike, with dominance at 160-218 and 743-854. Just a handful of people given AZD1222 tested seropositive at baseline. The donors showed a predominance of white British ancestry and of females, with possible underestimation of clonal diversity.

Sequencing was performed with immunoSEQ multiplex PCR; in TCRdb, only in-frame clones are kept and a portion is missing. The table shows more than 100,000 clones, with about 90% occurring only once. The CDR3 extends over 13 amino acids. Germline V gene lookup returns CDR1 MDHEN and CDR2 SYDVKM. Trimming stripped 7 bases from V and 3 bases from J, with 7 bases between. This TCR derives from an adult in good health. This chain uses TRBV28 with TRBJ1-6; D is unresolved. The sequences come from peripheral blood, collected on day 0 of AZD1222 vaccination. The CDR3 sequence is CASKQGYNSPLHF. CDR3 coding DNA: TGTGCCAGCAAGCAAGGCTATAATTCACCCCTCCACTTT.